The clone carrying this TCR beta chain was seen at least ten times. Its antigen is as yet unknown. Gene labels here are mouse ones. The CDR3 end lies 4 residues beyond the end of the read and is filled in from the germline J gene. RNA was isolated and reverse transcribed to cDNA, the sequencing template. TCRdb's copy holds only in-frame clones and misses some; the assay was immunoSEQ multiplex PCR. The profile covers some 110,000 clones, none occurring a single time. These data originate in a study of CD8+ T cells in alopecia areata. The wider study: Skin from roughly 6-12-month-old C3H/HeJ graft donors with spontaneous alopecia went to roughly 6-10-week-old female C3H/HeJ mice. Study-level findings and limits: More clonal than normal scalp was lesional scalp, particularly alopecia totalis/universalis. Among patients, TCR sharing was less clear than in mice, a difference possibly due in part to HLA diversity in the patient population. Sequencing of scalp tissue also captures the resident alphabeta T cells of normal skin.

There are 15 residues in the CDR3. The V end lost 2 bases, the J end lost 0 bases, and 11 bases lay between the germline ends. Germline assignment: CDR1 NNHDY and CDR2 SYVADS. This TCR was sampled from a C3H/HeJ mouse with alopecia areata. This line is of MHC haplotype H2-k. The rearrangement uses TRBV13-3 and TRBJ1-1; weak D call: TRBD1 (6 bases). Specimen: lesional skin. The CDR3 protein is CASSDRGDANTEVFF. The sequenced part of the CDR3 DNA is TGTGCCAGCAGTGACAGGGGTGATGCAAACACA.